The rows below give T cell receptor beta chains drawn from one sample of a study of beta chain features in type 1 diabetes. Only in-frame clones appear in the TCRdb table, and some are missing; sequencing was by immunoSEQ multiplex PCR. The repertoire holds around 280,000 clones, with about 15% as singletons. Specimen: naive CD4+ T cells from blood. These receptors were taken from a man aged 18 to 29 with type 1 diabetes. The CDR3 runs from the conserved cysteine through the conserved F or W.

v_call cdr3_length cdr3_aa
TRBV30 13 CAWSVAGAGTQYF
TRBV18 16 CASSPPGAGVYNEQFF
TRBV7-2 15 CASSIRSASTDTQYF
TRBV27 16 CASSHGTGGGSYEQYF
TRBV29-1 13 CSLTSGRIETQYF
TRBV5-1 15 CASSLLGLASDTQYF
TRBV6-5 11 CASRQATEAFF
TRBV30 13 CAWGDRGDGKLFF
TRBV5-1 16 CASSLVPSGRLDEQFF
TRBV5-1 15 CASSVRGGLGDTQYF
TRBV9 17 CASSVGGGKSGANVLTF
TRBV19 15 CASSGRDRGPYEQYF
TRBV5-1 14 CASSLVAGAQPQHF
TRBV5-6 16 CASSRLLMTENTEAFF
TRBV4-1 18 CASRREDSLKLANYGYTF
TRBV7-2 13 CASRSDGNQPQHF
TRBV6-5 15 CASSYTGGKSDEQFF
TRBV7-9 14 CALNAGTGDYEQYF
TRBV21-1 18 CASSKARGLGSSYNEQFF
TRBV15 12 CATSRDTTEQYF
TRBV7-8 13 CASSLEGHYEQYF
TRBV7-2 16 CASSLVPRTGGIGYTF
TRBV7-2 16 CASSLAPGLARETQYF
TRBV30 13 CAWLGRWNTEAFF